These 23 T cell receptor beta chains came from one sample sequenced in a study of blood T cell repertoires in COVID-19. Sequencing was performed with immunoSEQ multiplex PCR; in TCRdb, only in-frame clones are kept and a portion is missing. The table has around 250,000 clones, roughly 86% seen once. The sequencing input was peripheral blood. These receptors all stem from a woman over 75 with COVID-19, enrolled during active disease.

CDR3 DNA sequence: TGCGCCAGCAGCTTGGGACAGCCCCAAGAGACCCAGTACTTC. The encoded protein is CASSLGQPQETQYF. The genes are TRBV5-1 and TRBJ2-5; D might be TRBD1 (5 bases). The V end was cut by 0 bases, the J end by 1 base, with 7 bases between. Germline CDR1 is SGHRS and CDR2 is YFSETQ. The CDR3 consists of 14 residues.

The rearrangement links TRBV5-1 to TRBJ1-2; D uncertain. This CDR3 region has 15 residues. Trimming left V 2 bases short and J 2 bases short, with 13 bases between. Germline V gives CDR1 SGHRS, CDR2 YFSETQ. The CDR3 DNA sequence: TGCGCCAGCAGCTTCGACTCACAAGCGAACTATGGCTACACCTTC. Translated, it gives CASSFDSQANYGYTF.

This chain uses TRBV18 with TRBJ1-2, with D tentatively TRBD1 (5 bases). CDR3 size: 15 residues. The V end lost 4 bases, the J end lost 4 bases, and 16 bases lay between the germline ends. Germline-derived CDR1 and CDR2 are KGHSH and LQKENI. CDR3 nucleotides: TGTGCCAGCTCACGCGACGGCGGGGGAGGCTATGGCTACACCTTC. Residues: CASSRDGGGGYGYTF.

This chain uses TRBV3-1 (or the pseudogene TRBV3-2) with TRBJ1-4; the D is unclear. CDR3 length: 15 amino acids. Trimming left V 4 bases short and J 7 bases short, with 16 bases between. Germline V CDR1 and CDR2: LGHDT, YNNKEL (reference sequence). For the CDR3, the DNA is TGTGCCAGCAGCCCATCCTCGGCCGGAGGTGAAAAACTGTTTTTT. Translation gives CASSPSSAGGEKLFF.

The chain recombines TRBV10-1 with TRBJ1-1; TRBD1 is a possible D gene (5 bases). The CDR3 covers 10 residues. Trimming pared 10 bases from V and 4 bases from J, leaving 7 bases between. Germline CDR1 is WNHNN and CDR2 is SYGVQD (reference sequence). Here the CDR3 DNA reads TGCGCCACCCAGGGCACTGAAGCTTTCTTT. This encodes CATQGTEAFF.

The chain is built from TRBV7-9 and TRBJ2-3; 8 positions agree with TRBD1. V lost 4 bases to trimming and J lost 3 bases; unmatched junction nucleotides: 3. The germline V gene has CDR1 SEHNR and CDR2 FQNEAQ (reference sequence). The length of the CDR3 is 14 residues. Here the CDR3 DNA reads TGTGCCAGCAGCTCGTACAGGGGGACAGATACGCAGTATTTT. It yields the protein CASSSYRGTDTQYF.

The genes are TRBV28 and TRBJ2-6; 7 bases line up with TRBD1. The V segment lost 6 bases and the J segment 2 bases; nucleotides outside the gene matches: 13. This CDR3 spans 18 amino acids. Looked up from germline, CDR1 is MDHEN and CDR2 is SYDVKM. For the CDR3, the DNA is TGTGCCAGCAGCCGCATCCGGGACAGAGGGACTGGGGCCAACGTCCTGACTTTC. It specifies CASSRIRDRGTGANVLTF.

The CDR3 region has the DNA TGTGCCAGTAGCCATTTTCAGGGGGCTGGCAATCAGCCCCAGCATTTT. Amino acid sequence: CASSHFQGAGNQPQHF. J is TRBJ1-5 and V is TRBV19, with 8 bases aligning to TRBD1. Germline V lookup: CDR1 LNHDA, CDR2 SQIVND (reference sequence). Unmatched junction bases numbered 9, after V lost 6 bases and J lost 2 bases. There are 16 residues in the CDR3.

About this clone: At one end the junction does not follow the germline gene, possibly because of a read error. The V and J genes are TRBV11-2 and TRBJ1-4, with 8 bases fitting TRBD1. The CDR3 length is 15 residues. Looked up from germline, CDR1 is SGHAT and CDR2 is FQNNGV. CDR3 sequence: CASSFMAGGREKLFF. CDR3 in DNA: TGTGCTAGCAGCTTCATGGCAGGGGGCCGTGAAAAACTGTTTTTT.

This rearrangement joins TRBV29-1 to TRBJ1-2; D uncertain. CDR1 is SQVTM, CDR2 ANQGSEA, per germline. The CDR3 length is 11 residues. Trimming pared 5 bases from V and 6 bases from J, leaving 10 bases between. This CDR3 is CSVLGRDGYTF. The DNA for the CDR3 is TGCAGCGTTTTGGGTCGGGATGGCTACACCTTC.

This chain uses TRBV3-1 (or the pseudogene TRBV3-2) with TRBJ2-1, with D possibly being TRBD2 (6 bases). The germline V gene encodes CDR1 LGHDT and CDR2 YNNKEL (reference sequence). V was trimmed by 5 bases and J by 6 bases, leaving 14 bases between them. The CDR3 consists of 14 residues. CDR3 in amino acids: CASSSRDSTNEQFF. CDR3 nucleotide sequence: TGTGCCAGCAGCTCCCGGGACTCCACCAATGAGCAGTTCTTC.

This clone was counted between two and nine times. CDR3 sequence (DNA): TGTGCCAGCAGCCAAGATCCGACGCCTGACAGGGGCCCTCAGCCCCAGCATTTT. It codes for CASSQDPTPDRGPQPQHF. The rearrangement links TRBV4-2 to TRBJ1-5, with 8 nucleotides matching TRBD1. This CDR3 is 18 amino acids long. With V trimmed by 0 bases and J by 6 bases, 13 bases remained unmatched. The germline V gene encodes CDR1 LGHNA and CDR2 YNFKEQ.

The rearrangement uses TRBV4-2 and TRBJ2-5; TRBD1 might be the D (6 bases). The CDR3 totals 13 residues. CDR1 and CDR2 (germline): LGHNA, YNFKEQ. Trimming cost V 4 bases and J 4 bases, with 10 bases left between them. The CDR3 DNA reads as TGTGCCAGCAGCCCCGGACAGATAGAGACCCAGTACTTC. It is translated as CASSPGQIETQYF.

This chain joins TRBV5-4 and TRBJ2-7; possibly TRBD1 for D (6 bases). This CDR3 spans 12 amino acids. Per germline, CDR1 SGHNT and CDR2 YYREEE (reference sequence). V lost 7 bases and J 7 bases, leaving 15 bases between the germline ends. The CDR3 sequence: CASSTRGYEQYF. DNA of the CDR3: TGTGCCAGCTCCACCAGGGGTTATGAGCAGTACTTC.

The chain carries TRBV5-1 and TRBJ2-5; 16 bases map to TRBD2. The J segment lost 5 bases and the V segment lost 4 bases, leaving 8 bases of the junction unmatched. The CDR3 totals 17 residues. Germline assignment: CDR1 SGHRS and CDR2 YFSETQ. The CDR3 DNA sequence: TGCGCCAGCAGCCTCGGGACTAGCGGGGGGGCAGGGGAGACCCAGTACTTC. It yields the protein CASSLGTSGGAGETQYF.

This clone was seen only a few times. The chain employs TRBV30 and TRBJ1-5, with D tentatively TRBD1 (5 bases). V was pared by 5 bases and J by 9 bases, with 17 bases between. The CDR3 is 13 residues long. Germline V CDR1 and CDR2: GTSNPN, SVGIG (reference sequence). CDR3 region: CAWGPPWGGPQHF. The CDR3 DNA is TGTGCCTGGGGCCCCCCCTGGGGCGGGCCCCAGCATTTT.

The rearrangement joins TRBV5-4 to TRBJ2-4; the D is unclear. The length of the CDR3 is 14 residues. The germline V and J ends were trimmed by 0 bases and 2 bases, with 6 bases remaining between them. CDR1 SGHNT and CDR2 YYREEE come from the germline V gene (reference sequence). CDR3 loop: CASSLARTKNIQYF. DNA of the CDR3: TGTGCCAGCAGCTTGGCCAGGACCAAAAACATTCAGTACTTC.

This chain uses TRBV9 with TRBJ1-1; D gene ambiguous. The CDR3 has 14 amino acids. Per the germline V gene, CDR1 is SGDLS and CDR2 is YYNGEE. V was trimmed by 4 bases and J by 1 base, leaving 11 bases between them. The CDR3 DNA follows: TGTGCCAGCAGCAGGTCGGGTGGGAACACTGAAGCTTTCTTT. It translates to CASSRSGGNTEAFF. Together with reference TRBV9 and TRBJ1-1, the CDR3 gives the full variable domain: DSGVTQTPKHLITATGQRVTLRCSPRSGDLSVYWYQQSLDQGLQFLIQYYNGEERAKGNILERFSAQQFPDLHSELNLSSLELGDSALYFCASSRSGGNTEAFFGQGTRLTVV.

The chain carries TRBV4-2 and TRBJ2-1, with 11 nucleotides matching TRBD1. The CDR3 spans 16 residues. J was trimmed by 2 bases and V by 1 base; bases with no gene match: 1. Germline assignment: CDR1 LGHNA and CDR2 YNFKEQ. CDR3 sequence reads: CASSQGGQGAYNEQFF. In DNA, the CDR3 is TGTGCCAGCAGCCAAGGGGGACAGGGGGCCTACAATGAGCAGTTCTTC.

This chain uses TRBV4-1 with TRBJ2-3, with TRBD2 matching 9 bases. V was clipped by 0 bases and J by 6 bases; unmatched bases: 10. Germline loops: CDR1 MGHRA, CDR2 YSYEKL. The CDR3 totals 17 residues. CDR3 region: CASSQDLAGGRADTQYF. The CDR3 DNA reads TGCGCCAGCAGCCAAGATTTGGCGGGGGGGAGGGCGGATACGCAGTATTTT.

The chain joins TRBV6-4 to TRBJ2-1; 8 nucleotides line up with TRBD1. Germline assignment: CDR1 MRHNA and CDR2 SNTAGT. CDR3 size: 13 residues. V gave up 6 bases and J gave up 8 bases; unmatched junction bases: 6. CDR3 amino acids: CASSNSGGYEQFF. CDR3 DNA: TGTGCCAGCAGCAACTCAGGGGGCTATGAGCAGTTCTTC.

V gene TRBV28 combines with J gene TRBJ2-7; D not resolved. Germline CDR1 and CDR2: MDHEN and SYDVKM. V shed 7 bases and J shed 0 bases, with 16 bases lying between them. This CDR3 is built from 15 residues. The CDR3 reads CASIPDNLGSYEQYF. The CDR3 nucleotides read TGTGCCAGCATCCCTGACAATCTGGGCTCCTACGAGCAGTACTTC.

The chain uses TRBV20-1 and TRBJ2-5; 8 bases are a match to TRBD1. The CDR3 is made up of 17 amino acids. V was clipped by 3 bases and J by 1 base; unmatched bases: 13. CDR1 is DFQATT and CDR2 is SNEGSKA in the germline V gene (reference sequence). The CDR3 bases are TGCAGTGCTAGTTTTGGAGGGACAGGACTGCGCCAAGAGACCCAGTACTTC. Residues: CSASFGGTGLRQETQYF.